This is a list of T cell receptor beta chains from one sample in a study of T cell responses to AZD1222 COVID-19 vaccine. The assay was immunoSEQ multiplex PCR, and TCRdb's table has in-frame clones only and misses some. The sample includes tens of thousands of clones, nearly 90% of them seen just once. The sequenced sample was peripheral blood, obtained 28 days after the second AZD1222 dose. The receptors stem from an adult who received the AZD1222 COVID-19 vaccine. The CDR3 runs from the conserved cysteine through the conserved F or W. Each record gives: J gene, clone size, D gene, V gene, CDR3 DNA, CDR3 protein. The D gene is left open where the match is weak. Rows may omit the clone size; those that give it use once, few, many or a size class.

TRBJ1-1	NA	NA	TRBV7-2	TGTGCCAGCAGCTTAGGGGGTATGAACACTGAAGCTTTCTTT	CASSLGGMNTEAFF
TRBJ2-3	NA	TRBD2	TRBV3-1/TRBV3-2	TGTGCCAGCAGCCAAGTACTGCCTAGCGGGAGGCGGAGTGGGGATACGCAGTATTTT	CASSQVLPSGRRSGDTQYF
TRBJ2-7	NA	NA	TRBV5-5	TGTGCCAGCAGCTGGACTAGGGGGGGCTACGAGCAGTACTTC	CASSWTRGGYEQYF
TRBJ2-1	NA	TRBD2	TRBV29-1	TGCAGCGTTCCAATGGGACTAGCGAGGAATGAGCAGTTCTTC	CSVPMGLARNEQFF
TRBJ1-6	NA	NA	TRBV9	TGTGCCAGCAGCGAACAAAGTGGGGGTAATTCACCCCTCCACTTT	CASSEQSGGNSPLHF
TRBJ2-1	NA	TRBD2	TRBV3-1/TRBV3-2	TGTGCCAGCAGCCTCAGACTAGCGAGGTCCTACAATGAGCAGTTCTTC	CASSLRLARSYNEQFF
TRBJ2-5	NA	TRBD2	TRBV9	TGTGCCAGCAGCGCGACTAGCGGGGGACCCTATGAGACCCAGTACTTC	CASSATSGGPYETQYF
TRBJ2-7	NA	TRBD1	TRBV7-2	TGTGCCAGCAGCTTAGGGGACAGGGGCTACGAGCAGTACTTC	CASSLGDRGYEQYF
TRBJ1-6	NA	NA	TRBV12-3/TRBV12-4	TGTGCCAGCAGTTTAGGAAATTCACCCCTCCACTTT	CASSLGNSPLHF
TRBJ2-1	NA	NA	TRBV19	TGTGCCAGTAGTGGGGCCTCTTACAATGAGCAGTTCTTC	CASSGASYNEQFF
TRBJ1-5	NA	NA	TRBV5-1	TGCGCCAGCAGCCCCACCAGCGGCGGTCCAGGTCAGCCCCAGCATTTT	CASSPTSGGPGQPQHF
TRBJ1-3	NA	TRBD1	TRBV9	TGTGCCAGCAGCGTGAGGGGGCTTGGAAACACCATATATTTT	CASSVRGLGNTIYF
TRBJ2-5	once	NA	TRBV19	TGTGCCAGTAGTACCCGGGGGGGACAGTTTAGCGGGGAGACCCAGTACTTC	CASSTRGGQFSGETQYF
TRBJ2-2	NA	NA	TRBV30	TGTGCCTACCAAAGAGGTACCGGGGAGCTGTTTTTT	CAYQRGTGELFF
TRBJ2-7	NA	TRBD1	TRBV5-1	TGCGCCAGCAGCTCTAAACAGGGGGCGTTTGACGAGCAGTACTTC	CASSSKQGAFDEQYF
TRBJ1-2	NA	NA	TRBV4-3	TGCGCCAGCAGCCAAGAACAGTTTAACTATGGCTACACCTTC	CASSQEQFNYGYTF
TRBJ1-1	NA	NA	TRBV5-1	TGCGCCAGCATCCGGGACGGGGGAGGCACTGAAGCTTTCTTT	CASIRDGGGTEAFF
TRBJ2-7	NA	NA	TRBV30	TGTGCCTGGAAACGGACCTACGAGCAGTACTTC	CAWKRTYEQYF
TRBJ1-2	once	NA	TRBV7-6	TGTGCCAGCAGCCTCATTCCGGACAGCAACTATGGCTACACCTTC	CASSLIPDSNYGYTF
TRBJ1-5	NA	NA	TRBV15	TGTGCCACCAGCAGGGGGGGACCGGGGTTTCAGCCCCAGCATTTT	CATSRGGPGFQPQHF
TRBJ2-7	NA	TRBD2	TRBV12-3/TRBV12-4	TGTGCCAGCAGCCGCAGCGGGACCTACGAGCAGTACTTC	CASSRSGTYEQYF
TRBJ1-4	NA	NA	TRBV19	TGTGCCAGTAAGGGGGGCGGCACTAATGAAAAACTGTTTTTT	CASKGGGTNEKLFF
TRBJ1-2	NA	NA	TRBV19	TGTGCCAGTAGTAAATATGGACAGTGGAACTATGGCTACACCTTC	CASSKYGQWNYGYTF
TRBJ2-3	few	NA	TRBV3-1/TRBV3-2	TGTGCCAGCAGCCGGGAACTAGGACGGGCTAGCACAGATACGCAGTATTTT	CASSRELGRASTDTQYF
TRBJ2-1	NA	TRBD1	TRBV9	TGTGCCAGAGAGTTGGACAGGGATCATCCAGAGCAGTTCTTC	CARELDRDHPEQFF
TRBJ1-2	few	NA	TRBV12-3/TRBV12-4	TGTGCCAGCAGTTTAGAATCATATGGCTACACCTTC	CASSLESYGYTF
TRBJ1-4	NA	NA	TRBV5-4	TGTGCCAGCAGCCGAAAGGACAGTCCGATGGAAAAACTGTTTTTT	CASSRKDSPMEKLFF
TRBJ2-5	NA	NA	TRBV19	TGTGCCAGTAGTATCAGAAAGGGGGAGACCCAGTACTTC	CASSIRKGETQYF
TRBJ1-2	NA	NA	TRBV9	TGTGCCAGCAGCCGGGATTATGGCTACACCTTC	CASSRDYGYTF
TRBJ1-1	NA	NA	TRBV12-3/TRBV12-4	TGTGCCAGCAGTTTTACAGCGAACACTGAAGCTTTCTTT	CASSFTANTEAFF
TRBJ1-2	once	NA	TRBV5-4	TGTGCCAGCAGTTCTCAGGGGTGGAACTATGGCTACACCTTC	CASSSQGWNYGYTF
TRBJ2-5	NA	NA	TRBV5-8	TGTGCCAGCGCCGGCCGGGCCGAAAAGTACTTC	CASAGRAEKYF
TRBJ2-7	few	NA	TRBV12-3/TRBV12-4	TGTGCCAGCAGTTTCAGGGGCGAGCAGTACTTC	CASSFRGEQYF
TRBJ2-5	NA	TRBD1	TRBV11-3	TGTGCCAGCAGCGTCGACAGGGGGCGACAAGAGACCCAGTACTTC	CASSVDRGRQETQYF
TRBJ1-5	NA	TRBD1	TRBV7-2	TGTGCCAGCAGCCCAAGGACAGGGGGCCAGCCCCAGCATTTT	CASSPRTGGQPQHF
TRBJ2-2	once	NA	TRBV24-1	TGTGCCACCCGGGACTCCGTGGGGACCGGGGAGCTGTTTTTT	CATRDSVGTGELFF
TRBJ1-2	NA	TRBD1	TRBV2	TGTGCCAGCCAGGGGGACTATGGCTACACCTTC	CASQGDYGYTF
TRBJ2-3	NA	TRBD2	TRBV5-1	TGCGCCAGCAGCTCCGGACTAGCGGGGGCAATGGCATCCACAGATACGCAGTATTTT	CASSSGLAGAMASTDTQYF
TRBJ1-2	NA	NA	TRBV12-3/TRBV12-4	TGTGCCAGCGGCAGTAGTATCCCCTATGGCTACACCTTC	CASGSSIPYGYTF
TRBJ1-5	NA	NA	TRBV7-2	TGTGCCAGCAGCTTTCGACTCAATCAGCCCCAGCATTTT	CASSFRLNQPQHF
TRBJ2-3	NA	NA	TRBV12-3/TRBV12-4	TGTGCCAGCAGTGGACTCGGAGCAGATACGCAGTATTTT	CASSGLGADTQYF